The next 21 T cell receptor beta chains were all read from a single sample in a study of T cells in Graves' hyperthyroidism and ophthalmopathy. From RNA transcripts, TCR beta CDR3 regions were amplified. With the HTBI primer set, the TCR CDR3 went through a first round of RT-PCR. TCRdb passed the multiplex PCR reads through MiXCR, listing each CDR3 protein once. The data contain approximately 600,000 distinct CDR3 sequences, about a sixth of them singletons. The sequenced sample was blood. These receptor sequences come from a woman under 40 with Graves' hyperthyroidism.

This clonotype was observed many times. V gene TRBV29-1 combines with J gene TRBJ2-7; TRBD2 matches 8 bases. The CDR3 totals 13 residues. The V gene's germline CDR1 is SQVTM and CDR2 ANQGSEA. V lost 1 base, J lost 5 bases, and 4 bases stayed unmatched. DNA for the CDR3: TGCAGCGTTGAAGGGACTAGCCGTAACGAGCAGTACTTC. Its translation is CSVEGTSRNEQYF.

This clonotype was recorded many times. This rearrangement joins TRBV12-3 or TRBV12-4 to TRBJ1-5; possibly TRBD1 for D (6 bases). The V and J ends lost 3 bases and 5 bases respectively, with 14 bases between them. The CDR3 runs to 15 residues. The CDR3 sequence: CASSLPGDMDQPQHF. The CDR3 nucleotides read TGTGCCAGCAGTTTGCCAGGGGACATGGATCAGCCCCAGCATTTT.

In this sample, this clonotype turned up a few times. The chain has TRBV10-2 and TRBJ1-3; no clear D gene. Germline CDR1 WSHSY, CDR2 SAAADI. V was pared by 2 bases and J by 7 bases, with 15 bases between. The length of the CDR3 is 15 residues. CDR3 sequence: CASSETGYRSNTIYF. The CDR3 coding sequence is TGCGCCAGCAGTGAGACCGGTTATCGGAGCAACACCATATATTTT.

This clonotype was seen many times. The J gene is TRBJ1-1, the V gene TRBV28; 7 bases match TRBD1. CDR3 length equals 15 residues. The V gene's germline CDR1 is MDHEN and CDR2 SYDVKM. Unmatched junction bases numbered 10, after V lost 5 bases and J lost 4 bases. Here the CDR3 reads CASSPSQGGFTEAFF. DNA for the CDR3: TGTGCCAGCAGTCCAAGCCAGGGGGGTTTCACTGAAGCTTTCTTT. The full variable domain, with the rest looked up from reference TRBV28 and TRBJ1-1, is DVKVTQSSRYLVKRTGEKVFLECVQDMDHENMFWYRQDPGLGLRLIYFSYDVKMKEKGDIPEGYSVSREKKERFSLILESASTNQTSMYLCASSPSQGGFTEAFFGQGTRLTVV.

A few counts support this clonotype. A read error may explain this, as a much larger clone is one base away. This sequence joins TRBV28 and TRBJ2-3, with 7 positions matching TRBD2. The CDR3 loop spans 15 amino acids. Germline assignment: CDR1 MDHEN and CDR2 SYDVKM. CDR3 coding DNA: TGTGCCAACAGTACCCAACGGCGGGAGAAAGATACGCAGTATTTT. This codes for CANSTQRREKDTQYF.

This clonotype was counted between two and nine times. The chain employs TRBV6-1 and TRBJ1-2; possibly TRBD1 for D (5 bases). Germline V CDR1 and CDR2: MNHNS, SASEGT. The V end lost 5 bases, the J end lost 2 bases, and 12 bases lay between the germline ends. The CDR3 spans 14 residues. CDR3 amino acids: CASSFGRANYGYTF. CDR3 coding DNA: TGTGCCAGCAGTTTCGGCAGGGCGAACTATGGCTACACCTTC.

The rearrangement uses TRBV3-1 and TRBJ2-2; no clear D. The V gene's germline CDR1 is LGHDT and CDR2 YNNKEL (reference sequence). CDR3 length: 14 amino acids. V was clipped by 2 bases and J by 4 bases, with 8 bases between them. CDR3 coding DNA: TGTGCCAGCAGCCAAATTGTCGCCACCGGGGAGCTGTTTTTT. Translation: CASSQIVATGELFF.

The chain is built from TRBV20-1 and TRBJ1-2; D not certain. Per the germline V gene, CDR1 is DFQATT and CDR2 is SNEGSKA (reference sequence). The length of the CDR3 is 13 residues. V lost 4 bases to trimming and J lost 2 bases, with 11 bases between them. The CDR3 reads CSAIKGDNYGYTF. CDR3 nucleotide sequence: TGCAGTGCTATAAAAGGAGACAACTATGGCTACACCTTC.

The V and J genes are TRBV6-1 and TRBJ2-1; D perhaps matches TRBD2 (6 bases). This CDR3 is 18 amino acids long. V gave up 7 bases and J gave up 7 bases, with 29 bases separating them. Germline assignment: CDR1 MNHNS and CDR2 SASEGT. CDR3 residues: CASTQRGWGDGSGNEQFF. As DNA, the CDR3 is TGTGCCAGCACCCAAAGAGGATGGGGGGACGGGAGCGGAAATGAGCAGTTCTTC.

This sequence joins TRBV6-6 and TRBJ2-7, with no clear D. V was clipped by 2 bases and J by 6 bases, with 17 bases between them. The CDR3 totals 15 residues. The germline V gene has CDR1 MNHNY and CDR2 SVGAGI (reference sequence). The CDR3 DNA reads TGTGCCAGCAGTTACAAGATTAACTTCCCCTCCGAGCAGTACTTC. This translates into CASSYKINFPSEQYF.

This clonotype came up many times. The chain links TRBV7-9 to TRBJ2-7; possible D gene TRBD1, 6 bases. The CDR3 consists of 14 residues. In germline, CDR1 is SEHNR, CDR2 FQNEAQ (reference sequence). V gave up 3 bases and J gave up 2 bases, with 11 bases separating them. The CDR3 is CASSLTGATYEQYF. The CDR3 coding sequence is TGTGCCAGCAGCTTGACAGGCGCCACCTACGAGCAGTACTTC.

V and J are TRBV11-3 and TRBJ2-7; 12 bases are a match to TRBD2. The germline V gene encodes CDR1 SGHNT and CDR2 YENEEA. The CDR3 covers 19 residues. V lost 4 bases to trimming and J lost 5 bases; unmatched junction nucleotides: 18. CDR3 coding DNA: TGTGCCAGCAGCTCCTTCCCCCTACTAGCGGGAGGCTCGGGGGACGAGCAGTACTTC. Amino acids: CASSSFPLLAGGSGDEQYF.

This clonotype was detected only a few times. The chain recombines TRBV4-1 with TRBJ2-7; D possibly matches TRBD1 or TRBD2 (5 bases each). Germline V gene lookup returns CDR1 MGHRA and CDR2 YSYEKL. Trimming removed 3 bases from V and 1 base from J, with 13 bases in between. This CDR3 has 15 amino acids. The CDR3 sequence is CASSQSAGSSYEQYF. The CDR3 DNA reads TGCGCCAGCAGCCAGTCCGCAGGGAGTTCCTACGAGCAGTACTTC.

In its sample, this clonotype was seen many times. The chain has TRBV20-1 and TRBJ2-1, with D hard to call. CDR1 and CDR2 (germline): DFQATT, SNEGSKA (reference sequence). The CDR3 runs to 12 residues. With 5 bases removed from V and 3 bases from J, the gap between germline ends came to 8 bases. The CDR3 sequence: CSADTYYNEQFF. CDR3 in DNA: TGCAGTGCTGACACTTACTACAATGAGCAGTTCTTC.

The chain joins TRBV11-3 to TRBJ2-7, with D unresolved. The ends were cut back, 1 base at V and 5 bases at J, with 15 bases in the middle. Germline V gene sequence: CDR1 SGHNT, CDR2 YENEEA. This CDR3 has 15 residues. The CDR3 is CASSLVIRPTDEQYF. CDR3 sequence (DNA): TGTGCCAGCAGCTTAGTTATAAGGCCGACGGACGAGCAGTACTTC.

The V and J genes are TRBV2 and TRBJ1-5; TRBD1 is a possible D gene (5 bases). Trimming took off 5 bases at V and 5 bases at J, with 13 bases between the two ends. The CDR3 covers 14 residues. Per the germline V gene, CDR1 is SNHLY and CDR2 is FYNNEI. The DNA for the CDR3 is TGTGCCAGCAGTCCCCGCAGGGAAGATCAGCCCCAGCATTTT. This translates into CASSPRREDQPQHF.

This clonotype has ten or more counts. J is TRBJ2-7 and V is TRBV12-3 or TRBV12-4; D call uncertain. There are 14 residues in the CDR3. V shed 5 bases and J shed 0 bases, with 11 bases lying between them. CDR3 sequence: CASSHYGDSYEQYF. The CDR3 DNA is TGTGCCAGCAGTCACTACGGTGACTCCTACGAGCAGTACTTC.

The CDR3 is CASSSGSGIQETQYF. The CDR3 DNA reads as TGCGCCAGCAGCTCGGGTAGCGGGATCCAAGAGACCCAGTACTTC. This rearrangement joins TRBV5-1 to TRBJ2-5; TRBD2 matches 8 bases. The CDR3 extends over 15 amino acids. Germline lookup yields CDR1 SGHRS and CDR2 YFSETQ. V lost 3 bases to trimming and J lost 1 base; unmatched junction nucleotides: 5.

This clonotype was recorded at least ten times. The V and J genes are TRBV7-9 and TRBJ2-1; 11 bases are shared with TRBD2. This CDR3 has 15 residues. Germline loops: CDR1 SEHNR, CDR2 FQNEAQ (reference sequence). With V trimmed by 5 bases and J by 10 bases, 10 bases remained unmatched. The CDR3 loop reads CASSPKLAGEEEQFF. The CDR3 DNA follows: TGTGCCAGCAGCCCTAAACTAGCGGGAGAAGAGGAGCAGTTCTTC.

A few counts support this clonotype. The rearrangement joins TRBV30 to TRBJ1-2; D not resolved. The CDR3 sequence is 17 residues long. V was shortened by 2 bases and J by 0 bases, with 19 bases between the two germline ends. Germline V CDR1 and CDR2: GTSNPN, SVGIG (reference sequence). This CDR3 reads CAWSYRTRLSANYGYTF. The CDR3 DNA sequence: TGTGCCTGGAGTTATCGGACCCGATTATCAGCTAACTATGGCTACACCTTC. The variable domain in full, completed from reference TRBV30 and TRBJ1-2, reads SQTIHQWPATLVQPVGSPLSLECTVEGTSNPNLYWYRQAAGRGLQLLFYSVGIGQISSEVPQNLSASRPQDRQFILSSKKLLLSDSGFYLCAWSYRTRLSANYGYTFGSGTRLTVV.

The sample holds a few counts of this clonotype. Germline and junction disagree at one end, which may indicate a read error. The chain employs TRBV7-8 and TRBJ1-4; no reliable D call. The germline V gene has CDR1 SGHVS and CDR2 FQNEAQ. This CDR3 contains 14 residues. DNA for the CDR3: TGTGCCAGCAGCCCTCAACGGCTCAATGGAAAACTGTTTTTT. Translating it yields CASSPQRLNGKLFF.